This is a list of T cell receptor beta chains from one sample in a study of early T cells in non-severe SARS-CoV-2 infection. TCRdb itself ran the 5' RACE reads through MiXCR, one entry per CDR3 protein. The table lists under 60,000 distinct CDR3 sequences, around 9.7% of them singletons. Sequenced: whole blood. The receptors were gathered from an adult who was a healthcare worker with PCR-confirmed SARS-CoV-2 infection or an uninfected control (not recorded which). The CDR3 runs from the conserved cysteine through the conserved F or W. D genes are given only for firm matches. The size entry is marked missing in some rows and otherwise reads once, few, many or a size class.

DNA | CDR3 | length | V | D | J | size
TGCGCCAGCAGTGGGCAGGCTAATGAAAAACTGTTTTTT | CASSGQANEKLFF | 13 | TRBV10-2 | NA | TRBJ1-4 | few
TGTGCCAGCTCACCTCTGAACACTGAAGCTTTCTTT | CASSPLNTEAFF | 12 | TRBV18 | NA | TRBJ1-1 | NA
TGCAGTGGTGGTAACGACGCCTACTCTGGGGCCAACGTCCTGACTTTC | CSGGNDAYSGANVLTF | 16 | TRBV20-1 | NA | TRBJ2-6 | few
TGTGCCAGCAGCCAATTACAGGGATTCTCCTACGAGCAGTACTTC | CASSQLQGFSYEQYF | 15 | TRBV3-1 | NA | TRBJ2-7 | few
TGTGCCAGCTCACCACCGGGAACGGCAAATAGCAATCAGCCCCAGCATTTT | CASSPPGTANSNQPQHF | 17 | TRBV18 | NA | TRBJ1-5 | NA
TGTGCCAGCAGCCCGGCAGGCACTGAAGCTTTCTTT | CASSPAGTEAFF | 12 | TRBV3-1 | NA | TRBJ1-1 | few
TGTGCCAGCAGTTTGCGGGGGACAGGGGACACTGAAGCTTTCTTT | CASSLRGTGDTEAFF | 15 | TRBV12-3/TRBV12-4 | TRBD1 | TRBJ1-1 | NA
TGTGCCAGCAGCTTAGTCAAGAACACTGAAGCTTTCTTT | CASSLVKNTEAFF | 13 | TRBV7-2 | NA | TRBJ1-1 | NA
TGCAGCGTTGAAGATCTTGTCGGGGTCTCCTACGAGCAGTACTTC | CSVEDLVGVSYEQYF | 15 | TRBV29-1 | NA | TRBJ2-7 | NA
TGTGCCAGCAGCCAAGGGTGGCGAGAGACCCAGTACTTC | CASSQGWRETQYF | 13 | TRBV14 | NA | TRBJ2-5 | NA
TGTGCCAGCAGCCTCGTGGACCAGCCCCAGCATTTT | CASSLVDQPQHF | 12 | TRBV7-9 | NA | TRBJ1-5 | many
TGTGCCAGCAGTTTGGGGGGGGCCGAGACCCAGTACTTC | CASSLGGAETQYF | 13 | TRBV12-3/TRBV12-4 | NA | TRBJ2-5 | many
TGTGCCTGGAGTGTCCGGACTAGTTCCGAGCAGTACTTC | CAWSVRTSSEQYF | 13 | TRBV30 | TRBD2 | TRBJ2-7 | NA
TGTGCCAGCAAGCGGGGGACCTTAGATACGCAGTATTTT | CASKRGTLDTQYF | 13 | TRBV28 | TRBD2 | TRBJ2-3 | many
TGTGCTAGTGGTTTGGAGGACACTGAAGCTTTCTTT | CASGLEDTEAFF | 12 | TRBV12-5 | NA | TRBJ1-1 | NA
TGTGCCAGCAGTTCAAGCGGGGGGGCCGGTGAGCAGTTCTTC | CASSSSGGAGEQFF | 14 | TRBV27 | TRBD2 | TRBJ2-1 | few
TGTGCCAGCAGCTCCCGGGACAGGGGGACTGAAGCTTTCTTT | CASSSRDRGTEAFF | 14 | TRBV3-1 | TRBD1 | TRBJ1-1 | NA